This is a list of T cell receptor beta chains from one sample in a study of spatial heterogeneity in lung cancer. MiXCR was run by TCRdb on the 5' RACE reads, yielding one entry per CDR3 protein. Of under 40,000 distinct CDR3 sequences in the sample, under 7% were seen once. Sequences were derived from PBMCs, sampled at surgery. The source is a male donor with early-stage non-small cell lung cancer. CDR3s include the opening cysteine and the closing phenylalanine or tryptophan. A D gene is named only where the DNA matches it firmly. Some rows have no size entry. The others give once, few or many, or a class for an expanded clone.

v_call,j_call,cdr3_length,d_call,clone_size,cdr3_nt,cdr3_aa
TRBV18,TRBJ2-5,13,NA,many,TGTGCCAGCTCACCACCGATTTCCGAGACCCAGTACTTC,CASSPPISETQYF
TRBV27,TRBJ2-7,14,NA,few,TGTGCCAGCAGTTTATATCGGGGTACCTACGAGCAGTACTTC,CASSLYRGTYEQYF
TRBV6-1,TRBJ1-5,17,NA,many,TGTGCCAGCAGTGAAATGACAGGTGGGGTTTACTATCAGCCCCAGCATTTT,CASSEMTGGVYYQPQHF
TRBV19,TRBJ2-3,15,NA,NA,TGTGCCAGTAGTAGCCGGGACTCGTACACAGATACGCAGTATTTT,CASSSRDSYTDTQYF
TRBV6-2/TRBV6-3,TRBJ2-5,13,TRBD1,many,TGTGCCAGCAGTTACCTCCCTCGGGACAGCGTGGAATTC,CASSYLPRDSVEF
TRBV3-1,TRBJ1-1,15,TRBD1,NA,TGTGCCAGCAGCCAAGACAACTACCGACAGGGGTTCGCTTTCTTT,CASSQDNYRQGFAFF
TRBV7-9,TRBJ2-3,15,TRBD2,many,TGTGCCAGCAGGTTGACTAGCAGTTACACAGATACGCAGTATTTT,CASRLTSSYTDTQYF
TRBV28,TRBJ2-7,15,NA,many,TGTGCCAGCAGTTTATCCCACAGGGTTGGGCGCGAGCAGTACTTC,CASSLSHRVGREQYF
TRBV24-1,TRBJ2-5,14,TRBD1,many,TGTGCCACCAGTGACACTACAGGGGAGCAGACCCAGTACTTC,CATSDTTGEQTQYF
TRBV29-1,TRBJ2-7,12,TRBD1,many,TGCAGCGGGCGACAGGGTTCCTACGAGCAGTACTTC,CSGRQGSYEQYF
TRBV3-1,TRBJ1-1,14,NA,few,TGTGCCAGCAGCCGAAGCGGGGCGAACACTGAAGCTTTCTTT,CASSRSGANTEAFF
TRBV12-3/TRBV12-4,TRBJ2-7,13,TRBD2,NA,TGTGCCAGCAGTGGTAGCGGGGGCCGCGAGCAGTACTTC,CASSGSGGREQYF
TRBV7-2,TRBJ2-5,12,NA,many,TGTGCCAGCCGGGCGGGATCGAAGACCCAGTACTTC,CASRAGSKTQYF
TRBV5-6,TRBJ1-4,14,NA,few,TGTGCCAGCAGCTTGGAGCGTCTCGATGAAAAACTGTTTTTT,CASSLERLDEKLFF
TRBV12-3/TRBV12-4,TRBJ2-2,16,TRBD1,NA,TGTGCCAGCAGTGATAGGACAGGGGGTAACACCGGGGAGCTGTTTTTT,CASSDRTGGNTGELFF
TRBV4-1,TRBJ1-6,18,NA,few,TGCGCCAGCAGCCAAGATAACGAAGGGTTCGGCTATAATTCACCCCTCCACTTT,CASSQDNEGFGYNSPLHF
TRBV21-1,TRBJ2-1,18,NA,many,TGTGCCAGCAGCAAAGTCGCTAGCGGGGGGGCCCGCTACAATGAGCAGTTCTTC,CASSKVASGGARYNEQFF
TRBV30,TRBJ1-6,14,NA,NA,TGTGCCTGGAGTACAGCCATGGGTAATTCACCCCTCCACTTT,CAWSTAMGNSPLHF
TRBV7-2,TRBJ2-7,14,NA,NA,TGTGCCAGCAGCCCCCGGGGAGAATTCTACGAGCAGTACTTC,CASSPRGEFYEQYF
TRBV11-1,TRBJ2-7,12,NA,many,TGTGCCAGCAGCTTAGGGGAATACGAGCAGTACTTC,CASSLGEYEQYF
TRBV6-5,TRBJ1-5,14,TRBD1,many,TGTGCCAGCAGCCTGGACAGGGGGTCTCAGCCCCAGCATTTT,CASSLDRGSQPQHF
TRBV5-1,TRBJ2-2,15,TRBD1,NA,TGCGCCAGCAGCTATCAAGGGGGCGCGGTCGGGGAGCTGTTTTTT,CASSYQGGAVGELFF
TRBV4-1,TRBJ2-6,18,TRBD1,many,TGCGCCAGCACCGGGACAGGGACCAGACACTCTGGGGCCAACGTCCTGACTTTC,CASTGTGTRHSGANVLTF
TRBV15,TRBJ2-3,14,TRBD1,many,TGTGCCACCAGCGACCGGGACAGGAGGGATACGCAGTATTTT,CATSDRDRRDTQYF
TRBV7-2,TRBJ1-2,16,NA,many,TGTGCCAGCAGCTACCCTTTGGGGACCTTTGACTATGGCTACACCTTC,CASSYPLGTFDYGYTF
TRBV7-9,TRBJ1-6,15,NA,NA,TGTGCCAGCAGCTCGAAAGGGGGGCGCGGGACACCCCTCCACTTT,CASSSKGGRGTPLHF
TRBV20-1,TRBJ1-6,15,NA,few,TGCAGTGCCCTTATCTCGGGACACTATAATTCACCCCTCCACTTT,CSALISGHYNSPLHF
TRBV11-1,TRBJ2-1,18,NA,many,TGTGCCAGCAGCCCGCGTCGAGATCGACTGGGCTCCTACAATGAGCAGTTCTTC,CASSPRRDRLGSYNEQFF
TRBV6-6,TRBJ2-3,15,TRBD1,many,TGTGCCAGCACAAACAGGGGGCGAAGCACAGATACGCAGTATTTT,CASTNRGRSTDTQYF
TRBV28,TRBJ2-2,16,TRBD1,NA,TGTGCCAGCAGCCCGTGGACAGGGAAGAACACCGGGGAGCTGTTTTTT,CASSPWTGKNTGELFF
TRBV24-1,TRBJ2-3,13,NA,few,TGTGCCACCGCCAGATTTCTTGAAGATACGCAGTATTTT,CATARFLEDTQYF
TRBV7-2,TRBJ2-3,11,NA,many,TGTGCCAGCAGCTTACTAGATACGCAGTATTTT,CASSLLDTQYF
TRBV20-1,TRBJ2-7,14,NA,many,TGCAGTGCTAGAGAAGCAGGGTCACCGGGGGAGCAGTACTTC,CSAREAGSPGEQYF
TRBV19,TRBJ2-6,17,TRBD1,many,TGTGCCAGTAGTACCGGGACAGGATGGGATGGGGCCAACGTCCTGACTTTC,CASSTGTGWDGANVLTF
TRBV7-2,TRBJ1-1,13,TRBD1,many,TGTGCCAGCAGCTTCGACAGGGGCACTGAAGCTTTCTTT,CASSFDRGTEAFF
TRBV5-1,TRBJ2-3,14,NA,medium-sized,TGTGCCAGCTCACCGCGACAGGGCACAGATACGCAGTATTTT,CASSPRQGTDTQYF
TRBV3-1,TRBJ1-3,14,TRBD1,few,TGTGCCAGCAGCCACGCGGACAGGGGAAACACCATATATTTT,CASSHADRGNTIYF
TRBV10-3,TRBJ1-1,14,NA,NA,TGTGCCATCAGTGATAGGGGGGGTTGGACTGAAGCTTTCTTT,CAISDRGGWTEAFF
TRBV11-2,TRBJ2-2,13,NA,few,TGTGCCAGCAGCTTATATGTCACCGGGGAGCTGTTTTTT,CASSLYVTGELFF
TRBV11-2,TRBJ2-7,15,TRBD1,many,TGTGCCAGCAGCTTGCGGACAGGGACCTACGACGAGCAGTACTTC,CASSLRTGTYDEQYF
TRBV6-1,TRBJ1-1,14,TRBD1,many,TGTGCCAGCAGTGAAGCGTTGACAGGGGGCTTAGCTTTCTTT,CASSEALTGGLAFF
TRBV28,TRBJ2-5,16,TRBD2,many,TGTGCCAGCAGCTTGACTAGCGGGGGCCGGGTAGAGACCCAGTACTTC,CASSLTSGGRVETQYF
TRBV6-1,TRBJ2-3,16,TRBD2,NA,TGTGCCAGCCGGCGGGGGGACCGCCCTAGCACAGATACGCAGTATTTT,CASRRGDRPSTDTQYF
TRBV29-1,TRBJ2-5,14,TRBD2,many,TGCAGCGTTGTGGGGGGGGAAATACAAGAGACCCAGTACTTC,CSVVGGEIQETQYF
TRBV12-3/TRBV12-4,TRBJ2-2,12,NA,many,TGTGCCAGCAGGGGACAAGGCGGGGAGCTGTTTTTT,CASRGQGGELFF
TRBV5-4,TRBJ1-4,14,TRBD1,many,TGTGCCAGCAGCTTCGGGACAGGGCCTGAAAAACTGTTTTTT,CASSFGTGPEKLFF
TRBV5-1,TRBJ2-3,17,NA,many,TGCGCCAGCAGCTTGGGACCAGTGGGGGTGATCACAGATACGCAGTATTTT,CASSLGPVGVITDTQYF
TRBV12-3/TRBV12-4,TRBJ1-5,16,NA,few,TGTGCCAGCAGTTTACACGCCCTCGAGGGCAATCAGCCCCAGCATTTT,CASSLHALEGNQPQHF
TRBV4-3,TRBJ2-7,15,NA,many,TGCGCCAGCAGCCAAGGAAAAGGACAGACCTACGAGCAGTACTTC,CASSQGKGQTYEQYF
TRBV24-1,TRBJ2-3,13,NA,NA,TGTGCCACCAGTGATGCCTTCACAGATACGCAGTATTTT,CATSDAFTDTQYF
TRBV29-1,TRBJ2-7,12,NA,many,TGCAGCGTCGGAGACGTTGCCTACGAGCAGTACTTC,CSVGDVAYEQYF
TRBV18,TRBJ2-5,17,TRBD1,many,TGTGCCAGCTCATCCCTACAGGGGGCTAATTCCCAAGAGACCCAGTACTTC,CASSSLQGANSQETQYF
TRBV28,TRBJ1-5,13,NA,few,TGTGCCACCGCTCGGATTAGCAATCAGCCCCAGCATTTT,CATARISNQPQHF